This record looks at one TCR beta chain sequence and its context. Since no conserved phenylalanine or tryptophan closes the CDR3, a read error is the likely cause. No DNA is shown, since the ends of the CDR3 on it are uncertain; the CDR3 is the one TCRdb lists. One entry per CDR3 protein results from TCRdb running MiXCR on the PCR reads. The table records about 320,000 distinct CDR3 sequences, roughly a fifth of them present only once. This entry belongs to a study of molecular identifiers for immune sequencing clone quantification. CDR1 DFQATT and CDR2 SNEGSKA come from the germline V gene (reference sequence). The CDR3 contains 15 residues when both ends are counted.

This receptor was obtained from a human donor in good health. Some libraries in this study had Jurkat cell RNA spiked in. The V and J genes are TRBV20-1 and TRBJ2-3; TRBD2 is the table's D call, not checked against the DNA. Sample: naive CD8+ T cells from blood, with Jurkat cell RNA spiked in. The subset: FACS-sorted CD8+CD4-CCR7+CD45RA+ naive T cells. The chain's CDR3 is CSARDYEGEPDTQDL.